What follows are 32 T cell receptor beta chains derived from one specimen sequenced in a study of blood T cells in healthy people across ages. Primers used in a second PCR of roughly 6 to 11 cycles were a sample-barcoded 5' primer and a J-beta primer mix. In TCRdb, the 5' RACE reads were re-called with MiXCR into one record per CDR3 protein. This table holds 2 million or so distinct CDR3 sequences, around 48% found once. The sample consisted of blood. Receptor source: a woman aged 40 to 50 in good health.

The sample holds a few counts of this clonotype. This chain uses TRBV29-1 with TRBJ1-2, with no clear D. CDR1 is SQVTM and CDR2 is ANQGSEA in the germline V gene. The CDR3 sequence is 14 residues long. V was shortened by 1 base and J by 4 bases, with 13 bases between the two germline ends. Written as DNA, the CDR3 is TGCAGCGTTGAAGGGTCTACTCCAACCTATGGCTACACCTTC. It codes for CSVEGSTPTYGYTF.

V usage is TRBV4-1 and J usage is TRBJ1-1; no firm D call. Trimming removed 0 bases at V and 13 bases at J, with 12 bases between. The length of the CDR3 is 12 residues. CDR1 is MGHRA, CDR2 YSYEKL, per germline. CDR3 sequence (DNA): TGCGCCAGCAGCCAAGACCGGCGGGGAGTTTTCTTT. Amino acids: CASSQDRRGVFF.

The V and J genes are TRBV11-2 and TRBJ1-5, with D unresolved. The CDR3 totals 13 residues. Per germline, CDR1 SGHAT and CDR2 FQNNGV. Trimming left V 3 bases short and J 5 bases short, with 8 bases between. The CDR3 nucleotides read TGTGCCAGCAGCTTTTCAGAACATCAGCCCCAGCATTTT. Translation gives CASSFSEHQPQHF.

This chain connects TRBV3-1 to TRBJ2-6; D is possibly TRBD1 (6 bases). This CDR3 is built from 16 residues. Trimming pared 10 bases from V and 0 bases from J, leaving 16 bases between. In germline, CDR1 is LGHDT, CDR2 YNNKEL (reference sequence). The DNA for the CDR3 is TGTGCCACACAGGGCAGGGCCACCTCTGGGGCCAACGTCCTGACTTTC. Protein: CATQGRATSGANVLTF. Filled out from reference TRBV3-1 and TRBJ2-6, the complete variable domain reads DTAVSQTPKYLVTQMGNDKSIKCEQNLGHDTMYWYKQDSKKFLKIMFSYNNKELIINETVPNRFSPKSPDKAHLNLHINSLELGDSAVYFCATQGRATSGANVLTFGAGSRLTVL.

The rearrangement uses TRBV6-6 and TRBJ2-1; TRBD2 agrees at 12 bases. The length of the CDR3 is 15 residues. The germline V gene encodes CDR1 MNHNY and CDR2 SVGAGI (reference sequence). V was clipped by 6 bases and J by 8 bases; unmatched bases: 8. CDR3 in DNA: TGTGCCAGCAGCTCGGCTAGCGGGGGGGCCTATGAGCAGTTCTTC. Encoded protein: CASSSASGGAYEQFF.

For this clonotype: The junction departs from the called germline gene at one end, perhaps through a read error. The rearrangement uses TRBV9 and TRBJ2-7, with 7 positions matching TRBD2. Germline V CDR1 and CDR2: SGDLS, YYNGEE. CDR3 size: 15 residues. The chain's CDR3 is CASGVEPAGSYEQYF. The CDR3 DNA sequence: TGTGCCAGCGGCGTAGAACCAGCGGGGTCCTACGAGCAGTACTTC.

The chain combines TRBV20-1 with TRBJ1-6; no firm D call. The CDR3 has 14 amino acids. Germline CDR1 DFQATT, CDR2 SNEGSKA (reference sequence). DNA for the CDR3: TGCACCGCTAGTACAGCCGGTTATAATTCACCCCTCCACTTT. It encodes CTASTAGYNSPLHF.

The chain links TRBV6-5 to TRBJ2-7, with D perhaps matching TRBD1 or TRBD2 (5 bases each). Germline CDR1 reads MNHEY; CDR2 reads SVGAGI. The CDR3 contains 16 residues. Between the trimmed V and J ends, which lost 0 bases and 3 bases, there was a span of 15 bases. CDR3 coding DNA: TGTGCCAGCAGTTACTCCGGGGCACATCGGTACTACGAGCAGTACTTC. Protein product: CASSYSGAHRYYEQYF.

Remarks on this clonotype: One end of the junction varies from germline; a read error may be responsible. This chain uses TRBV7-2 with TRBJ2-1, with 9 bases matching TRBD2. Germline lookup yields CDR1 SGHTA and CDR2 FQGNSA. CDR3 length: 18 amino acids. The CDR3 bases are TGTGCCAGCAGATTAGGGGCGATGGGGAGCGGGGGGTACAATGAGCAGTTCTTC. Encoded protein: CASRLGAMGSGGYNEQFF. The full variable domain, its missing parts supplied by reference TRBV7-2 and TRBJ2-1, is GAGVSQSPSNKVTEKGKDVELRCDPISGHTALYWYRQSLGQGLEFLIYFQGNSAPDKSGLPSDRFSAERTGGSVSTLTIQRTQQEDSAVYLCASRLGAMGSGGYNEQFFGPGTRLTVL.

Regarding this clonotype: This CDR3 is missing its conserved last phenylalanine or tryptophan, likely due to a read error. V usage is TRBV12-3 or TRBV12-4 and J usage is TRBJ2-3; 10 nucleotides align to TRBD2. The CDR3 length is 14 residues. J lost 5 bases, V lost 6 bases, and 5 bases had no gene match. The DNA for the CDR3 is TGTGCCAGCAGCTACAGCGGGGGGGAAGATACGCAGTATTCT. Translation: CASSYSGGEDTQYS.

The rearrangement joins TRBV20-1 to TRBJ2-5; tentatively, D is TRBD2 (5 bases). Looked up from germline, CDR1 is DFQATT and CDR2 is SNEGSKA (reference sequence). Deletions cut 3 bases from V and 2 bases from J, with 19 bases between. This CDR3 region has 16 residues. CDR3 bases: TGCAGTGCTAGGAGGGTGGGTGGATTACTACAAGAGACCCAGTACTTC. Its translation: CSARRVGGLLQETQYF.

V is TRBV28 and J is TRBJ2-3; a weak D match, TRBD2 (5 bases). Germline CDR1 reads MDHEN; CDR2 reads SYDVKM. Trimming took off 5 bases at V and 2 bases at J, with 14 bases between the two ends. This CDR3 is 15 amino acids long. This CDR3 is CASSPDSSFTDTQYF. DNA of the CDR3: TGTGCCAGCAGTCCGGACTCTTCATTCACAGATACGCAGTATTTT.

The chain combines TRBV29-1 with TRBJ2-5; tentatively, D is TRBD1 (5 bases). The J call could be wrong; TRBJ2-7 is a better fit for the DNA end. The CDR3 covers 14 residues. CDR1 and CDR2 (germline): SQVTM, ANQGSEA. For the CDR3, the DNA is TGCAGCGTTGTCCGACAGTCGAAACCTTACGAGCAGTACTTC. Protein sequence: CSVVRQSKPYEQYF.

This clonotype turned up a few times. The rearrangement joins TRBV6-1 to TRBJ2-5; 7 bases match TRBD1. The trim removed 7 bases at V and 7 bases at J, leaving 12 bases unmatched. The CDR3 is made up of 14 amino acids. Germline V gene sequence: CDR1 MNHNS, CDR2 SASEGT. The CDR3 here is CASTPGQADVTQYF. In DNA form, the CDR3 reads TGTGCCAGCACCCCAGGACAGGCGGACGTGACCCAGTACTTC.

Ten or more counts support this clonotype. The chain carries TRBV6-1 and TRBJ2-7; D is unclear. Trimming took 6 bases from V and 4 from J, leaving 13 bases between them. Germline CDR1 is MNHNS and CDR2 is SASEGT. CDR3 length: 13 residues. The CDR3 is CASRLTDQYEQYF. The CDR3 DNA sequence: TGTGCCAGCAGACTCACGGACCAATACGAGCAGTACTTC.

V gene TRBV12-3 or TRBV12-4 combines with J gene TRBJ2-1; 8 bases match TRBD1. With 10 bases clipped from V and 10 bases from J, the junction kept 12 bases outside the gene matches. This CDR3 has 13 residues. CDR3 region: CATLPGTGWEQFF. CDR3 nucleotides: TGTGCCACCCTACCCGGGACAGGTTGGGAGCAGTTCTTC.

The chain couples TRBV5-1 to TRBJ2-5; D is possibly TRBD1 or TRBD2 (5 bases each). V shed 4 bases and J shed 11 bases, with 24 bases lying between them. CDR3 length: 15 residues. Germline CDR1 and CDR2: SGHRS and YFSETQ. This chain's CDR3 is CASSGGRGSYNEQYF. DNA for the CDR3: TGCGCCAGCAGCGGCGGACGGGGCTCCTACAATGAGCAGTACTTC.

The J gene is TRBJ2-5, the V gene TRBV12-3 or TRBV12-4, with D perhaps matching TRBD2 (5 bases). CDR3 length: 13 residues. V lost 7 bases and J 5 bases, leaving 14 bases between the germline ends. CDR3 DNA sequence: TGTGCCAGCAAACCTGCGGGTTGGGAGACCCAGTACTTC. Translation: CASKPAGWETQYF.

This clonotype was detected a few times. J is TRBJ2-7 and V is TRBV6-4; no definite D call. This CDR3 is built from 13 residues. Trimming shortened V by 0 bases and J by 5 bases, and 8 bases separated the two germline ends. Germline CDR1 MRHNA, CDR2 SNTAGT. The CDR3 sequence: CASSDSGLDEQYF. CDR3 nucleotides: TGTGCCAGCAGTGACTCGGGCCTAGACGAGCAGTACTTC.

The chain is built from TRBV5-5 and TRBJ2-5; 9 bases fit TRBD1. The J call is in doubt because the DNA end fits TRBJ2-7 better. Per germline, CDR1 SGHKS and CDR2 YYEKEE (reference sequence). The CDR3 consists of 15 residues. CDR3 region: CASSFPGTGLGEQYF. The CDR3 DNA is TGTGCCAGCAGCTTCCCCGGGACAGGGCTGGGCGAGCAGTACTTC.

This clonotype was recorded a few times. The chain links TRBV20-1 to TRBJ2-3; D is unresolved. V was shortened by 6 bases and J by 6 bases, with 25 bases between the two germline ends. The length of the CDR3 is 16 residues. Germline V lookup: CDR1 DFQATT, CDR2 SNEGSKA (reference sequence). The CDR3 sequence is CSARPRAALVRDTQYF. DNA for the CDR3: TGCAGTGCGAGGCCCCGGGCCGCCCTGGTCCGGGATACGCAGTATTTT.

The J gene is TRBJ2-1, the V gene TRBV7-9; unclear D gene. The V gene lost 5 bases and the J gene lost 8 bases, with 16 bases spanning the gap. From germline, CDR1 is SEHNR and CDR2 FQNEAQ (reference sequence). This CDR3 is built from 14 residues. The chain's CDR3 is CASSHTGVWDEQFF. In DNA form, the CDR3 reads TGTGCCAGCAGCCACACTGGGGTCTGGGATGAGCAGTTCTTC.

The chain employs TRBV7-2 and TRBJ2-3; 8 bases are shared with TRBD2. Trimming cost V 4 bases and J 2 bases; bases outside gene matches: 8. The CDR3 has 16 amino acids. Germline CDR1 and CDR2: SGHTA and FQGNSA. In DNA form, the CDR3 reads TGTGCCAGCAGCTCCTACGGGGGGGAACTCACAGATACGCAGTATTTT. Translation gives CASSSYGGELTDTQYF.

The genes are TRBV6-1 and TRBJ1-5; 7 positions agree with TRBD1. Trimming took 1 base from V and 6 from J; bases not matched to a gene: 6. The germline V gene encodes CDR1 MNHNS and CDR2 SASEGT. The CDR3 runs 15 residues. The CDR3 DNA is TGTGCCAGCAGTGAAGTCGGACAGGTCCCTCAGCCCCAGCATTTT. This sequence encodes CASSEVGQVPQPQHF.

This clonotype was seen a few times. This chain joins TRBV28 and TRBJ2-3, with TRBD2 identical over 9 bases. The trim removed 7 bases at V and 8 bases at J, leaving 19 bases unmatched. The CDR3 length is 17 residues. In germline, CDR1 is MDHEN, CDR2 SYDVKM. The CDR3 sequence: CASIEAGGLAGRVTQYF. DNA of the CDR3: TGTGCCAGCATCGAGGCTGGGGGTCTAGCGGGGAGGGTTACGCAGTATTTT.

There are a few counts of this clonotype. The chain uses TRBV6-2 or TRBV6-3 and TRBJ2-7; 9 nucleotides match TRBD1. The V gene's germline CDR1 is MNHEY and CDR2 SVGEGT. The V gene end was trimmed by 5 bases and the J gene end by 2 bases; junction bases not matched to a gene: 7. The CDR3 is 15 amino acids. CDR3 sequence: CASSQSGTGTYEQYF. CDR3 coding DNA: TGTGCCAGCAGTCAATCCGGGACAGGGACCTACGAGCAGTACTTC.

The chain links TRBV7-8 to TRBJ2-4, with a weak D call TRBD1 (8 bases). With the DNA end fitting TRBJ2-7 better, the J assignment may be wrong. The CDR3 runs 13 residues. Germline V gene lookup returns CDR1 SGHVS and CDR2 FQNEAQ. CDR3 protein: CASNTGGAYEQYF. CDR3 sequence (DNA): TGTGCCAGCAACACAGGGGGGGCCTACGAGCAGTACTTC.

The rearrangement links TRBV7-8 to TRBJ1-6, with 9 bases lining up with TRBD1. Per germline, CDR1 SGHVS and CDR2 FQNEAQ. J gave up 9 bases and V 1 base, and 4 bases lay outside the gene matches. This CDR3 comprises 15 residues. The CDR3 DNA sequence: TGTGCCAGCAGCTTAGTCGTGACAGGGGGTTCACCCCTCCACTTT. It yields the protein CASSLVVTGGSPLHF. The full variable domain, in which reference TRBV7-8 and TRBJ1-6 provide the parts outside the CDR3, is GAGVSQSPRYKVAKRGQDVALRCDPISGHVSLFWYQQALGQGPEFLTYFQNEAQLDKSGLPSDRFFAERPEGSVSTLKIQRTQQEDSAVYLCASSLVVTGGSPLHFGNGTRLTVT.

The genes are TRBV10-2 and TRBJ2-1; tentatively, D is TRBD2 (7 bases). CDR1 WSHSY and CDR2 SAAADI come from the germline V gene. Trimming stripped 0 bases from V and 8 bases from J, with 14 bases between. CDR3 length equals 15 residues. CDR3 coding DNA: TGCGCCAGCAGTGAGTCGGGGGGGGCCTTGGATGAGCAGTTCTTC. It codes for CASSESGGALDEQFF.

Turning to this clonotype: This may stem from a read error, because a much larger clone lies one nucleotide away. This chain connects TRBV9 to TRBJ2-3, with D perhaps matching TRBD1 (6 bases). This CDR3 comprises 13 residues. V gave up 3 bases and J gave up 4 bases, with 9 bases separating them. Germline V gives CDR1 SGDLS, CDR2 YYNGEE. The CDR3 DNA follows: TGTGCCAGCAGCGGAAAGGGGGCAGATACGCAGTATTTT. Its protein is CASSGKGADTQYF.

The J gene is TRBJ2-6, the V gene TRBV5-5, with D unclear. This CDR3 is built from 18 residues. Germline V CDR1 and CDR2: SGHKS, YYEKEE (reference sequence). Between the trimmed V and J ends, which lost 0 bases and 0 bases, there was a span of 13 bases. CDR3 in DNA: TGTGCCAGCAGCTTGGCCTCCGCCACAAACTCTGGGGCCAACGTCCTGACTTTC. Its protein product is CASSLASATNSGANVLTF.

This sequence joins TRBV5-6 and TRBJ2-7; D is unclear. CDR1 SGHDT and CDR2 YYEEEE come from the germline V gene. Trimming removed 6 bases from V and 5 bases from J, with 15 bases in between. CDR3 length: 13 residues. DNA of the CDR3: TGTGCCAGCAACAGCTTAGTACGGAACGAGCAGTACTTC. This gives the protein CASNSLVRNEQYF.